This T cell receptor (beta chain) is from a study of OX40 agonist ivuxolimab in advanced cancers. Background on the study: Ivuxolimab, an agonistic anti-OX40 (CD134) antibody, was given to patients.

Overall study results and limits: In the expanded peripheral T cells, antigen specificity was never determined.

Assay: immunoSEQ multiplex PCR; the TCRdb copy retains only in-frame clones and omits some. The table records around 64,000 clones, about nine tenths of them present only once. The germline CDR1 and CDR2 sequences are SEHNR and FQNEAQ (reference sequence). The CDR3 sequence is 12 residues long. V lost 0 bases, J lost 6 bases, and 6 bases lay in between. In regard to this clone: Its antigen remains unknown.

The input for sequencing was CD4+ or CD8+ T cells sorted from blood, taken in a trial of the OX40 agonist ivuxolimab. This receptor was taken from an adult with an advanced solid tumor such as melanoma, head and neck, liver or kidney cancer. The V gene is TRBV7-9, the J gene TRBJ2-7, with D uncertain. CDR3 sequence (DNA): TGTGCCAGCAGCTTAGCGCTTTTCGAGCAGTACTTC. Amino acids: CASSLALFEQYF.